The entry that follows covers one TCR beta chain sequence. The target antigen is unknown. The split of CD4+ cells yielded CD45RA+ naive and CD45RA-negative memory subsets. Sequencing was performed with immunoSEQ multiplex PCR; in TCRdb, only in-frame clones are kept and a portion is missing. The sample consists of 2 million or so clones, 85% to 95% of them appearing once. Losses at the gene ends were 4 bases for V and 7 bases for J; bases not matched to a gene: 10. The CDR3 spans 16 residues. CDR1 is MNHNY, CDR2 SVGAGI, per germline (reference sequence). This sample was included in a study of shared clonotypes between healthy human individuals. Study-wide context: The plates for each donor numbered three CD4 naive, three CD4 memory, two CD8 naive and one CD8 memory. The study's findings and limits: Even with large depth, rarefaction showed that sorted-subset sequencing was incomplete. Non-shared clonotypes had lower generation probabilities than clonotypes shared by all four sorted-subset donors.

Input material: naive CD4+ T cells sorted from blood. Subset indicated: CD45RA+ positively selected. The rearrangement joins TRBV6-6 to TRBJ1-6, with 7 bases lining up with TRBD1. The source is a man between 18 and 29 years old in good health. The CDR3 sequence is CASSFPLDRANSPLHF. CDR3 DNA sequence: TGTGCCAGCAGTTTCCCCTTAGACAGGGCGAATTCACCCCTCCACTTT.